Below, 14 T cell receptor beta chains from the same sample are listed, as sequenced in a study of cytomegalovirus exposure and HLA in healthy donors. Assay: immunoSEQ multiplex PCR; the TCRdb copy retains only in-frame clones and omits some. Here the sample spans roughly 200,000 clones, approximately 78% being singletons. Material: PBMCs. The source of these receptors is a woman aged 25 to 45 in good health and CMV-seronegative.

This clone was detected only a few times. The rearrangement joins TRBV29-1 to TRBJ2-7; TRBD1 aligns across 8 bases. Germline V gene lookup returns CDR1 SQVTM and CDR2 ANQGSEA. CDR3 length: 13 residues. V was pared by 5 bases and J by 3 bases, with 6 bases of the junction left unmatched. The CDR3 nucleotides read TGCAGCGTTTACCAGGGGGCTTACTACGAGCAGTACTTC. Its translation is CSVYQGAYYEQYF.

The chain carries TRBV25-1 and TRBJ2-1; D is possibly TRBD2 (7 bases). Germline V lookup: CDR1 MGHDK, CDR2 SYGVNS. Trimming shortened V by 4 bases and J by 8 bases, and 12 bases separated the two germline ends. There are 13 residues in the CDR3. The DNA of the CDR3 is TGTGCCAGCAGTGGGGGGGGCCGGGATGAGCAGTTCTTC. Translating it yields CASSGGGRDEQFF.

This clone was seen only a few times. The chain combines TRBV6-1 with TRBJ1-6, with 7 bases identical to TRBD1. The CDR3 contains 16 residues. Germline loops: CDR1 MNHNS, CDR2 SASEGT. The V and J ends lost 0 bases and 14 bases, in that order; junction bases with no gene match: 13. The CDR3 sequence: CASSEAGTAGEATLHF. The DNA for the CDR3 is TGTGCCAGCAGTGAAGCTGGGACAGCCGGTGAAGCCACCCTCCACTTT.

This clone showed up just a few times. This chain joins TRBV25-1 and TRBJ1-2; 10 nucleotides match TRBD1. Germline V gives CDR1 MGHDK, CDR2 SYGVNS. The CDR3 contains 17 residues. J gave up 2 bases and V 6 bases, and 12 bases lay outside the gene matches. The CDR3 is CASRGRQGAQSNYGYTF. CDR3 DNA: TGTGCCAGCAGGGGACGACAGGGGGCGCAGTCCAACTATGGCTACACCTTC.

The gene calls are TRBV7-7 and TRBJ2-5, with TRBD2 as a possible D gene (5 bases). This CDR3 region has 15 residues. The V gene's germline CDR1 is SSHAT and CDR2 FNYEAQ (reference sequence). Trimming cost V 5 bases and J 5 bases, with 18 bases left between them. This chain's CDR3 is CASSPRVGSGETQYF. CDR3 coding DNA: TGTGCCAGCAGCCCTCGGGTTGGTTCGGGGGAGACCCAGTACTTC. Full variable domain (outside the CDR3, taken from reference TRBV7-7 and TRBJ2-5): GAGVSQSPRYKVTKRGQDVTLRCDPISSHATLYWYQQALGQGPEFLTYFNYEAQPDKSGLPSDRFSAERPEGSISTLTIQRTEQRDSAMYRCASSPRVGSGETQYFGPGTRLLVL.

This rearrangement joins TRBV4-1 to TRBJ2-3; possibly TRBD2 for D (7 bases). The V gene's germline CDR1 is MGHRA and CDR2 YSYEKL. The V and J ends lost 2 bases and 10 bases respectively, with 19 bases between them. CDR3 length equals 15 residues. The CDR3 DNA is TGCGCCAGCAGCCAATATGATGGGGGGGCCCCTTCGCAGTATTTT. It codes for CASSQYDGGAPSQYF.

This clone was seen once. This chain connects TRBV30 to TRBJ2-5; 8 bases align to TRBD2. This CDR3 is 15 amino acids long. CDR1 GTSNPN and CDR2 SVGIG come from the germline V gene (reference sequence). Trimming took 1 base from V and 0 from J; bases not matched to a gene: 4. The CDR3 protein is CAWSEVSGNQETQYF. CDR3 coding DNA: TGTGCCTGGAGTGAGGTTAGCGGGAACCAAGAGACCCAGTACTTC.

This clone was counted a single time. The chain links TRBV9 to TRBJ2-1; 7 bases are a match to TRBD2. V dropped 0 bases and J dropped 1; count of bases not matched to a gene: 10. The CDR3 is 18 residues long. Germline V lookup: CDR1 SGDLS, CDR2 YYNGEE. CDR3 coding DNA: TGTGCCAGCAGCGTAGACACTAGCGCTGGGGTATCCTACAATGAGCAGTTCTTC. It translates to CASSVDTSAGVSYNEQFF.

The chain is built from TRBV6-1 and TRBJ2-5; 10 bases are shared with TRBD2. The V gene's germline CDR1 is MNHNS and CDR2 SASEGT. The CDR3 length is 16 residues. V dropped 1 base and J dropped 3; count of bases not matched to a gene: 5. CDR3 sequence: CASSEVDSGGKETQYF. CDR3 DNA: TGTGCCAGCAGTGAAGTTGATAGCGGGGGGAAAGAGACCCAGTACTTC.

This chain joins TRBV28 and TRBJ1-1, with 7 bases fitting TRBD1. Germline CDR1 reads MDHEN; CDR2 reads SYDVKM. The CDR3 covers 15 residues. V shed 10 bases and J 4 bases; nucleotides not matched to a gene: 15. The CDR3: CATLSTGAGSTEAFF. The CDR3 bases are TGTGCCACCTTATCTACAGGGGCGGGGAGCACTGAAGCTTTCTTT.

The J gene is TRBJ1-2, the V gene TRBV2; 7 bases fit TRBD1. This CDR3 has 14 amino acids. V lost 4 bases and J lost 8; bases outside the gene matches: 10. Germline V gene sequence: CDR1 SNHLY, CDR2 FYNNEI. The DNA for the CDR3 is TGTGCCAGCAGTGCGAGACAGGGCCCTGGAGGCTACACCTTC. This encodes CASSARQGPGGYTF.

This chain uses TRBV30 with TRBJ1-2, with D possibly being TRBD1 (5 bases). The CDR3 runs to 16 residues. The germline CDR1 and CDR2 sequences are GTSNPN and SVGIG (reference sequence). The CDR3 reads CAGDRGLLPAIYGYTF. In nucleotides, the CDR3 is TGTGCTGGCGATAGGGGCCTTCTTCCTGCAATCTATGGCTACACCTTC.

This clone was seen more than once but under ten times. CDR3 protein: CASGTPATHEQYF. As DNA, the CDR3 is TGTGCCAGCGGGACACCCGCTACACACGAGCAGTACTTC. This chain uses TRBV28 with TRBJ2-7; D perhaps matches TRBD1 (6 bases). Germline V CDR1 and CDR2: MDHEN, SYDVKM. The CDR3 loop spans 13 amino acids. The V gene lost 8 bases and the J gene lost 5 bases, with 16 bases spanning the gap.

The J gene is TRBJ2-5, the V gene TRBV25-1, with unresolved D. V was trimmed by 1 base and J by 5 bases, leaving 14 bases between them. Germline CDR1 and CDR2: MGHDK and SYGVNS. The CDR3 totals 15 residues. CDR3 protein: CASSELSGLGETQYF. CDR3 DNA sequence: TGTGCCAGCAGTGAATTAAGTGGCCTCGGGGAGACCCAGTACTTC.